This T cell receptor beta chain was recorded in a study of cytomegalovirus exposure and HLA in healthy donors. In germline, CDR1 is LNHDA, CDR2 SQIVND (reference sequence). Trimming removed 7 bases from V and 1 base from J, with 10 bases in between. This CDR3 comprises 13 residues. The donors were members of the validation cohort, which comprised roughly 130 subjects and was separate from the first cohort of fewer than 700 subjects. Points on this clone: What it binds is unknown.

Study observations and caveats: Some TCR beta chains (roughly 150 of them) were listed as cytomegalovirus-associated. Within the 130 or so validation repertoires, first-cohort TCR clusters tended to co-occur, according to a later analysis. Under in vitro conditions, a few CMV-associated chains were confirmed as specific for CMV antigens.

Libraries were prepared by immunoSEQ multiplex PCR; TCRdb keeps only in-frame clonotypes and omits some of them. The sample lists 57,000 or so clones, roughly 90% occurring once. Sequencing was done on a sample of PBMCs. The chain has TRBV19 and TRBJ1-1; D remains unclear. The clonotype was recovered from a woman aged 25 to 39 in good health and CMV-seronegative. DNA for the CDR3: TGTGCCAGTACAAGGGAGACGAACACTGAAGCTTTCTTT. Amino acid sequence: CASTRETNTEAFF.